This entry lists 17 T cell receptor beta chains sequenced from one sample in a study of lymphopenia after photon versus proton radiotherapy. Profiling relied on immunoSEQ multiplex PCR, and the TCRdb table lists in-frame clones only, not all of them. The sample carries 50,000 to 75,000 clones, approximately 84% recorded once. The input for sequencing was peripheral blood, taken from a patient treated with photon-based radiotherapy. The receptors were sampled from a man aged 40-55 years with gastric cancer.

V and J are TRBV7-2 and TRBJ2-7; D is unclear. The CDR3 sequence is 15 residues long. Between the trimmed V and J ends, which lost 0 bases and 3 bases, there was a span of 12 bases. Per the germline V gene, CDR1 is SGHTA and CDR2 is FQGNSA. The CDR3 here is CASSLAAQAVYEQYF. The DNA of the CDR3 is TGTGCCAGCAGCTTAGCGGCCCAGGCTGTCTACGAGCAGTACTTC. The variable domain in full, completed from reference TRBV7-2 and TRBJ2-7, reads GAGVSQSPSNKVTEKGKDVELRCDPISGHTALYWYRQSLGQGLEFLIYFQGNSAPDKSGLPSDRFSAERTGGSVSTLTIQRTQQEDSAVYLCASSLAAQAVYEQYFGPGTRLTVT.

This clone showed up just once. V and J are TRBV27 and TRBJ2-5, with a tentative D call TRBD2 (5 bases). The end of the DNA aligns better with TRBJ2-7, so the J call may be wrong. The CDR3 is made up of 15 amino acids. Germline V gene data show CDR1 as MNHEY and CDR2 as SMNVEV (reference sequence). DNA of the CDR3: TGTGCCAGCAGTTTCACTAGGCAGCTGGCCTACGAGCAGTACTTC. Protein: CASSFTRQLAYEQYF.

The V gene is TRBV19, the J gene TRBJ1-2; no definite D call. CDR3 length: 13 residues. Trimming pared 3 bases from V and 0 bases from J, leaving 5 bases between. Germline V lookup: CDR1 LNHDA, CDR2 SQIVND (reference sequence). CDR3 region: CASSIDPNYGYTF. The CDR3, as DNA: TGTGCCAGTAGTATCGACCCTAACTATGGCTACACCTTC. The full variable domain, rest sourced from reference TRBV19 and TRBJ1-2, is DGGITQSPKYLFRKEGQNVTLSCEQNLNHDAMYWYRQDPGQGLRLIYYSQIVNDFQKGDIAEGYSVSREKKESFPLTVTSAQKNPTAFYLCASSIDPNYGYTFGSGTRLTVV.

V usage is TRBV7-6 and J usage is TRBJ1-6; TRBD1 agrees at 8 bases. In germline, CDR1 is SGHVS, CDR2 FNYEAQ. V was clipped by 5 bases and J by 7 bases; unmatched bases: 7. CDR3 size: 15 residues. In DNA, the CDR3 is TGTGCCAGCAGCCCCACAGGGGGTGGGAATTCACCCCTCCACTTT. It encodes CASSPTGGGNSPLHF.

The chain employs TRBV19 and TRBJ1-5; a weak D match, TRBD1 (5 bases). Germline-derived CDR1 and CDR2 are LNHDA and SQIVND (reference sequence). This CDR3 contains 18 residues. V lost 3 bases, J lost 0 bases, and 18 bases lay in between. This chain's CDR3 is CASSMGPPTRYSNQPQHF. The CDR3 coding sequence is TGTGCCAGTAGTATGGGGCCTCCGACGCGATATAGCAATCAGCCCCAGCATTTT.

This clone was observed a handful of times. The rearrangement joins TRBV7-3 to TRBJ2-3; TRBD2 is a possible D gene (6 bases). Germline loops: CDR1 SGHTA, CDR2 FQGTGA. V was cut by 5 bases and J by 0 bases, with 9 bases left in between. The CDR3 sequence is 14 residues long. Here the CDR3 reads CASSGGTSTDTQYF. The DNA for the CDR3 is TGTGCCAGCAGCGGGGGGACCAGCACAGATACGCAGTATTTT.

This clone was recorded once. The gene calls are TRBV5-1 and TRBJ2-1, with D maybe TRBD2 (5 bases). The germline V gene encodes CDR1 SGHRS and CDR2 YFSETQ. V was trimmed by 0 bases and J by 4 bases, leaving 14 bases between them. CDR3 size: 16 residues. Here the CDR3 DNA reads TGCGCCAGCAGCTTGGACCCGGGGATACCTTACAATGAGCAGTTCTTC. This gives the protein CASSLDPGIPYNEQFF.

The chain couples TRBV4-2 to TRBJ1-2; 7 bases line up with TRBD1. V trimming: 4 bases; J trimming: 4 bases; junction bases outside the gene matches: 12. This CDR3 has 16 residues. Germline V lookup: CDR1 LGHNA, CDR2 YNFKEQ. The CDR3 DNA reads as TGTGCCAGCAGCCCCACGGTGGGGACAGTACCCTATGGCTACACCTTC. It translates to CASSPTVGTVPYGYTF.

V usage is TRBV7-8 and J usage is TRBJ2-7; 7 bases align to TRBD2. The CDR3 has 14 amino acids. Looked up from germline, CDR1 is SGHVS and CDR2 is FQNEAQ. After removal of 8 bases from V and 2 bases from J, the junction contained 9 bases not matched to a gene. The CDR3 protein is CASPLQRGPYEQYF. CDR3 coding DNA: TGTGCCAGCCCACTGCAGCGGGGCCCCTACGAGCAGTACTTC. Full variable domain (outside the CDR3, taken from reference TRBV7-8 and TRBJ2-7): GAGVSQSPRYKVAKRGQDVALRCDPISGHVSLFWYQQALGQGPEFLTYFQNEAQLDKSGLPSDRFFAERPEGSVSTLKIQRTQQEDSAVYLCASPLQRGPYEQYFGPGTRLTVT.

The rearrangement joins TRBV19 to TRBJ1-5, with D possibly TRBD1 on 6 matching bases. V was pared by 7 bases and J by 6 bases, with 19 bases between. The V gene's germline CDR1 is LNHDA and CDR2 SQIVND (reference sequence). The CDR3 extends over 15 amino acids. The CDR3: CASNHRGGQGQPQHF. CDR3 DNA: TGTGCCAGTAACCATCGAGGGGGGCAGGGTCAGCCCCAGCATTTT.

This clone occurred once. This chain uses TRBV6-1 with TRBJ2-7, with TRBD2 as a possible D gene (6 bases). Trimming left V 1 base short and J 2 bases short, with 9 bases between. The germline V gene has CDR1 MNHNS and CDR2 SASEGT. CDR3 length: 14 residues. The CDR3: CASSEELATYEQYF. The CDR3 DNA follows: TGTGCCAGCAGTGAAGAACTAGCTACCTACGAGCAGTACTTC.

The J gene is TRBJ1-6, the V gene TRBV19, with TRBD1 identical over 8 bases. From germline, CDR1 is LNHDA and CDR2 SQIVND (reference sequence). The CDR3 extends over 17 amino acids. V lost 0 bases to trimming and J lost 9 bases; unmatched junction nucleotides: 10. The CDR3 here is CASSIDGGRGLGSPLHF. The CDR3 DNA sequence: TGTGCCAGTAGTATAGACGGCGGCAGGGGGCTTGGTTCACCCCTCCACTTT.

The chain combines TRBV11-2 with TRBJ2-3, with 11 bases matching TRBD2. The CDR3 covers 17 residues. In germline, CDR1 is SGHAT, CDR2 FQNNGV. Losses at the gene ends were 0 bases for V and 1 base for J; bases not matched to a gene: 3. The CDR3 DNA follows: TGTGCCAGCAGCTTAGAAATAGCGGGGGGGGGCACAGATACGCAGTATTTT. It translates to CASSLEIAGGGTDTQYF.

The genes are TRBV4-1 and TRBJ2-5; 8 bases are a match to TRBD1. Trimming at V came to 2 bases and at J to 10 bases, leaving 9 bases not matched to a gene. CDR1 is MGHRA, CDR2 YSYEKL, per germline. This CDR3 spans 14 amino acids. The CDR3 bases are TGCGCCAGCAGCCAACCGGGACAGGTGAGATTCCAGTACTTC. Protein sequence: CASSQPGQVRFQYF.

This clone showed up just a few times. The V call is TRBV7-3, the J call TRBJ1-6; D may be TRBD1 (6 bases). Trimming took 5 bases from V and 7 from J, leaving 15 bases between them. The germline V gene has CDR1 SGHTA and CDR2 FQGTGA. This CDR3 has 15 residues. This chain's CDR3 is CASSTQGVRNSPLHF. For the CDR3, the DNA is TGTGCCAGCAGCACACAGGGAGTTAGGAATTCACCCCTCCACTTT.

The chain couples TRBV25-1 to TRBJ1-1; D call uncertain. Germline assignment: CDR1 MGHDK and CDR2 SYGVNS. The CDR3 totals 14 residues. Trimming took 2 bases from V and 0 from J, leaving 7 bases between them. Written as DNA, the CDR3 is TGTGCCAGCAGTGAACAGGAGTTGAACACTGAAGCTTTCTTT. Protein sequence: CASSEQELNTEAFF.

This clone came up a few times. The rearrangement joins TRBV4-1 to TRBJ1-5; D remains ambiguous. Trimming left V 4 bases short and J 8 bases short, with 15 bases between. Germline assignment: CDR1 MGHRA and CDR2 YSYEKL. The CDR3 consists of 14 residues. The CDR3 reads CASSPQHEGEPQHF. In DNA form, the CDR3 reads TGCGCCAGCAGCCCGCAACACGAAGGTGAGCCCCAGCATTTT.